The 5 T cell receptor beta chains below all came from one sample that was sequenced in a study of beta chain features in type 1 diabetes. The authors reverse transcribed all of the isolated RNA, so sequencing captured expressed TCRB transcripts. Using immunoSEQ multiplex PCR, the repertoire was profiled, and TCRdb retains in-frame clones only, with some absent. The sample shows a few hundred thousand clones, approximately 13% of them seen only once. Study-wide results and limits: Shortening of TCRB CDR3s, moderate but significant, appeared in all four CD4+ subsets of Type 1 diabetes patients.

Their target antigens are unknown. Sample: naive CD4+ T cells from blood. Receptors were obtained from a man aged 25-45 years with type 1 diabetes.

The chain has TRBV13 and TRBJ1-1; D is possibly TRBD1 (6 bases). CDR1 PRHDT and CDR2 FYEKMQ come from the germline V gene (reference sequence). CDR3 size: 16 residues. V dropped 1 base and J dropped 1 base, with 13 bases sitting between them. CDR3 sequence (DNA): TGTGCCAGCAGCTTAGACGGCTCCAGGGGGAACACTGAAGCTTTCTTT. It specifies CASSLDGSRGNTEAFF.

V usage is TRBV6-1 and J usage is TRBJ2-3; TRBD1 matches at 10 bases. Germline CDR1 reads MNHNS; CDR2 reads SASEGT. J lost 3 bases, V lost 8 bases, and 2 bases had no gene match. The CDR3 is 13 amino acids. The CDR3 reads CASRDRGTDTQYF. The DNA for the CDR3 is TGTGCCAGCCGGGACAGGGGAACAGATACGCAGTATTTT.

This chain links TRBV7-9 with TRBJ1-3; 8 bases match TRBD1. From germline, CDR1 is SEHNR and CDR2 FQNEAQ (reference sequence). The CDR3 has 16 amino acids. The V and J ends lost 4 bases and 0 bases, in that order; junction bases with no gene match: 5. The CDR3 nucleotides read TGTGCCAGCAGCTATACGGGACAGGCCTCTGGAAACACCATATATTTT. Translated: CASSYTGQASGNTIYF.

This rearrangement joins TRBV30 to TRBJ1-5; D is possibly TRBD1 (5 bases). The V gene's germline CDR1 is GTSNPN and CDR2 SVGIG (reference sequence). Trimming removed 2 bases from V and 0 bases from J, with 20 bases in between. The CDR3 extends over 18 amino acids. The CDR3 loop is CAWSTGRRPGGSNQPQHF. The CDR3 region has the DNA TGTGCCTGGAGTACGGGGAGACGTCCCGGGGGTAGCAATCAGCCCCAGCATTTT.

The chain has TRBV29-1 and TRBJ2-7, with no clear D. V was cut by 7 bases and J by 3 bases, with 13 bases left in between. Germline CDR1 is SQVTM and CDR2 is ANQGSEA. The CDR3 runs to 12 residues. The CDR3 loop is CSGAVNNYEQYF. The DNA for the CDR3 is TGCAGCGGTGCCGTAAACAACTACGAGCAGTACTTC.